This is a list of T cell receptor beta chains from one sample in a study of beta chain features in type 1 diabetes. This table comes from immunoSEQ multiplex PCR, and its TCRdb copy is limited to in-frame clones, with some not included. The sample holds 430,000 or so clones, about 10% seen once. Sequenced sample: naive CD4+ T cells from blood. The receptor source for this set is a woman in her late teens or twenties in good health. Both conserved end residues are trimmed from each CDR3. A D gene is named only where the DNA matches it firmly. Size tells how often a clone was seen (once, few, many) or the class of an expanded clone, and some rows leave it out.

abundance	v_gene	d_gene	j_gene	CDR3aa
few	TRBV2	TRBD1	TRBJ1-4	ASREQGLSEKLF
-	TRBV5-1	-	TRBJ1-1	ASSSGVTEAF
-	TRBV30	TRBD1	TRBJ1-6	AWRRQGRSPLH
few	TRBV20-1	-	TRBJ1-2	SARPRGGYT
few	TRBV7-2	-	TRBJ2-3	ASSHAPGRSPDTQY
-	TRBV7-9	-	TRBJ1-1	ASSGRANTEAF
few	TRBV7-2	-	TRBJ2-7	ASSLRAKIF
-	TRBV29-1	TRBD1	TRBJ1-4	SVDRGDGEKLF
few	TRBV7-9	-	TRBJ2-1	ASSPGRGSEQF
few	TRBV28	-	TRBJ1-6	ASSTDRRGASPLH
-	TRBV5-6	TRBD1	TRBJ2-7	ASSLWDRNYEQY
-	TRBV30	TRBD1	TRBJ1-4	AWSTDRVGEKLF
few	TRBV25-1	-	TRBJ2-7	ASSEQIYEQY
-	TRBV30	-	TRBJ2-2	AWSVLPMAGELF
few	TRBV7-2	-	TRBJ2-2	ASSPWVSNTGELF
few	TRBV18	TRBD2	TRBJ2-5	ASSPPGLVKETQY
few	TRBV9	TRBD2	TRBJ2-1	ASSVVPGGPGNEQF
-	TRBV6-1	TRBD1	TRBJ1-4	ASRPRGTDEKLF
-	TRBV7-9	-	TRBJ1-2	ASSLEVRGYT
-	TRBV14	-	TRBJ1-1	ASSPRLGTRNTEAF
-	TRBV15	-	TRBJ2-7	ATSRDGGLYEQY
few	TRBV25-1	-	TRBJ1-1	ASSESPAEAF
-	TRBV9	-	TRBJ2-1	ASSPRGASYNEQF
-	TRBV30	-	TRBJ2-4	AWSGGGQGKNIQY
-	TRBV25-1	TRBD2	TRBJ2-5	ASSESYSGRREY
few	TRBV6-1	-	TRBJ1-1	ASSEEGGLNTEAF
-	TRBV28	TRBD1	TRBJ1-4	ASNRDRGEKLF
few	TRBV30	TRBD1	TRBJ1-2	AWSADRPA
-	TRBV7-2	TRBD2	TRBJ2-1	ASSLGLAGARGEQF
once	TRBV27	TRBD1	TRBJ1-1	ASRPGTARGGTEAF
-	TRBV27	-	TRBJ1-1	ASSLRYPRNTEAF
-	TRBV7-2	-	TRBJ2-6	ASSLVLSGSGANVLT
few	TRBV5-1	-	TRBJ1-2	ASSLAYEGSGGYT
-	TRBV7-3	TRBD1	TRBJ2-1	ASSLLDRDNEQF
-	TRBV9	TRBD2	TRBJ2-3	ASSVLAGVSDTQY
few	TRBV30	-	TRBJ1-1	AWSRDNGNTEAF
few	TRBV7-2	TRBD1	TRBJ2-4	ASSKTGDGYNIQY
-	TRBV23-1	TRBD1	TRBJ2-1	ASSPMTGQGAYNEQF
-	TRBV5-1	-	TRBJ1-5	ASSLEPRARNQPQH
-	TRBV2	-	TRBJ2-3	ASSDRAPSTDTQY
-	TRBV20-1	-	TRBJ2-7	SANRKRQY
few	TRBV6-1	TRBD1	TRBJ2-7	AGGQGPYEQY
-	TRBV18	-	TRBJ2-3	ASSPTNGPDTQY
-	TRBV28	TRBD2	TRBJ2-5	ASKRGAETQY
-	TRBV29-1	-	TRBJ1-1	SVEAISRQVVDPNTEAF
few	TRBV14	-	TRBJ2-4	ASRRAGAKNIQY
few	TRBV9	TRBD2	TRBJ2-1	ASSVLGTSGSKAF
few	TRBV4-3	-	TRBJ2-3	ASSQGFTDTQY
few	TRBV5-4	-	TRBJ2-5	ASRERGGGEETQY
-	TRBV5-1	-	TRBJ2-2	ASSGQDTGELF
-	TRBV25-1	-	TRBJ2-3	ASRLGPTDTQY
few	TRBV19	-	TRBJ1-2	ASSDQGTANYGYT
few	TRBV7-8	-	TRBJ2-1	ASSLYLPEQF
-	TRBV4-1	TRBD2	TRBJ2-1	ASSQGTSGRFPYNEQF
few	TRBV4-1	-	TRBJ2-5	ASSQVGTFRETQY
-	TRBV4-1	TRBD2	TRBJ2-1	ASSLGLAGTGDEQF
few	TRBV13	-	TRBJ2-7	ASISSGTESSYEQY
-	TRBV14	-	TRBJ2-3	ASSQDRRDTQY
-	TRBV27	-	TRBJ2-1	ASSNPTRSSYNEQF